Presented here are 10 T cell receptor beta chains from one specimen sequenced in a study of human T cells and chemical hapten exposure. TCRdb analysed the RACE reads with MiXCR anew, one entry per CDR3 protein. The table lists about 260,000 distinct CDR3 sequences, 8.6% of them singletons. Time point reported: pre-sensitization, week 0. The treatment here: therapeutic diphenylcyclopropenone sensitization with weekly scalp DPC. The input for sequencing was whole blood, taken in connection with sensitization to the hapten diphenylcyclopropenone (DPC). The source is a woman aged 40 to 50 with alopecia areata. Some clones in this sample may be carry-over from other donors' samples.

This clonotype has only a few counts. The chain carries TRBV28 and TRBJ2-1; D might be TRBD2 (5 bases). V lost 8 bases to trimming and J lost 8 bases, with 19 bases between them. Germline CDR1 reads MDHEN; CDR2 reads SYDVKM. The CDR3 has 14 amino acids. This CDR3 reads CASSPRRAGDEQFF. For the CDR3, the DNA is TGTGCCAGCTCTCCTCGGCGGGCGGGCGATGAGCAGTTCTTC.

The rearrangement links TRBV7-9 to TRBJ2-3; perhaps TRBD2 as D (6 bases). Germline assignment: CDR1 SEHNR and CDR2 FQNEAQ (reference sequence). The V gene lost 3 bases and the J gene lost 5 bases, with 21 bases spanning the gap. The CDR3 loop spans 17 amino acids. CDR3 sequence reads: CASSFWTLAERGDTQYF. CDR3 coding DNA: TGTGCCAGCAGCTTTTGGACCTTAGCGGAAAGAGGAGATACGCAGTATTTT.

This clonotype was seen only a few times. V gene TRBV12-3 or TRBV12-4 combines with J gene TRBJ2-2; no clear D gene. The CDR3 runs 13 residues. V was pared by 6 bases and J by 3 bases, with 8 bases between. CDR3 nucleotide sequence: TGTGCCAGCAGAGGACGGGACACCGGGGAGCTGTTTTTT. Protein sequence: CASRGRDTGELFF.

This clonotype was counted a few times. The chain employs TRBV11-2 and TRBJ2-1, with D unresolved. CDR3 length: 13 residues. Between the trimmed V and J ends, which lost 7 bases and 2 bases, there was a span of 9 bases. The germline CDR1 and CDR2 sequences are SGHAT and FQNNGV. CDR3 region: CASTWAPYNEQFF. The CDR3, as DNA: TGTGCCAGCACCTGGGCCCCCTACAATGAGCAGTTCTTC.

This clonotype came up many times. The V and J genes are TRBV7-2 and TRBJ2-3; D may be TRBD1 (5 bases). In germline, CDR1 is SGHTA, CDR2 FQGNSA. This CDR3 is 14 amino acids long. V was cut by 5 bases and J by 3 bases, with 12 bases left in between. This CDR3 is CASSQSWTTDTQYF. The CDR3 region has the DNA TGTGCCAGCAGCCAGAGTTGGACAACAGATACGCAGTATTTT. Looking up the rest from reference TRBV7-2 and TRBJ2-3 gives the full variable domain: GAGVSQSPSNKVTEKGKDVELRCDPISGHTALYWYRQSLGQGLEFLIYFQGNSAPDKSGLPSDRFSAERTGGSVSTLTIQRTQQEDSAVYLCASSQSWTTDTQYFGPGTRLTVL.

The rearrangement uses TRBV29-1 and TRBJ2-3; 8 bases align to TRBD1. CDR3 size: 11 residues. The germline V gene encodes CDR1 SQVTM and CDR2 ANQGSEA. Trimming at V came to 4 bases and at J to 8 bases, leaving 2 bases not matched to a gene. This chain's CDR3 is CSVVQGVTQYF. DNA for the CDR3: TGCAGCGTTGTACAGGGGGTTACGCAGTATTTT.

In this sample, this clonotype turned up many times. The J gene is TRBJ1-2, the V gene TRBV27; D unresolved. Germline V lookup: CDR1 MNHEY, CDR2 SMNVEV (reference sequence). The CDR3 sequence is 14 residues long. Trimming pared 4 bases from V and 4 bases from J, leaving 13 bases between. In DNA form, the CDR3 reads TGTGCCAGCAGTTCCCGTCGGGCGGGCTATGGCTACACCTTC. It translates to CASSSRRAGYGYTF.

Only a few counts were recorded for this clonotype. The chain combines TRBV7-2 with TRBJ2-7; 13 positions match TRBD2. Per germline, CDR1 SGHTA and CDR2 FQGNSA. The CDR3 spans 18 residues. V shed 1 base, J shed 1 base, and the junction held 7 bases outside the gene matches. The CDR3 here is CASSLERTSGSGSYEQYF. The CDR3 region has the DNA TGTGCCAGCAGCTTAGAGAGGACTAGCGGGAGTGGATCCTACGAGCAGTACTTC.

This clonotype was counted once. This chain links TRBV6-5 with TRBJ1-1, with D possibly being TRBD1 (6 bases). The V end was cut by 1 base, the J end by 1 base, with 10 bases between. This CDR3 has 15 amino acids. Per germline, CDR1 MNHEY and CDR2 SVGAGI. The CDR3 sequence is CASSYYVGQNTEAFF. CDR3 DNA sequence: TGTGCCAGCAGTTACTATGTGGGACAGAACACTGAAGCTTTCTTT.

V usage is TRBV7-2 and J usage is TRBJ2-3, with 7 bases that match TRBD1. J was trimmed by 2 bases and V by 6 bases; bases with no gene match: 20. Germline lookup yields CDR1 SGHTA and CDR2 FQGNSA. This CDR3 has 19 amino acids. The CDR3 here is CASRQPTGALLRNTDTQYF. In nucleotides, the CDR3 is TGTGCCAGCAGACAGCCCACAGGGGCCCTTCTAAGAAACACAGATACGCAGTATTTT.